The following is a T cell receptor beta chain sequence with its context. Its antigen remains unknown. The data stem from a study of cytomegalovirus exposure and HLA in healthy donors. Trimming removed 1 base from V and 1 base from J, with 7 bases in between. This CDR3 has 14 amino acids. The germline CDR1 and CDR2 sequences are SGDLS and YYNGEE. Data came from immunoSEQ multiplex PCR; TCRdb stores just in-frame clones and leaves some out. This sample has approximately 230,000 clones, with more than 75% found just once. Study-level findings and limits: A subsequent analysis found that TCR clusters from the first cohort also tended to co-occur in the approximately 130 validation repertoires, with approximately 94% of cluster scores above 0.

The specimen sequenced was PBMCs. The sequence derives from a man between 18 and 29 years old in good health and CMV-seropositive. The rearrangement joins TRBV9 to TRBJ2-3; D remains unclear. CDR3 loop: CASSVSQGTDTQYF. The CDR3 DNA follows: TGTGCCAGCAGCGTATCCCAGGGCACAGATACGCAGTATTTT.